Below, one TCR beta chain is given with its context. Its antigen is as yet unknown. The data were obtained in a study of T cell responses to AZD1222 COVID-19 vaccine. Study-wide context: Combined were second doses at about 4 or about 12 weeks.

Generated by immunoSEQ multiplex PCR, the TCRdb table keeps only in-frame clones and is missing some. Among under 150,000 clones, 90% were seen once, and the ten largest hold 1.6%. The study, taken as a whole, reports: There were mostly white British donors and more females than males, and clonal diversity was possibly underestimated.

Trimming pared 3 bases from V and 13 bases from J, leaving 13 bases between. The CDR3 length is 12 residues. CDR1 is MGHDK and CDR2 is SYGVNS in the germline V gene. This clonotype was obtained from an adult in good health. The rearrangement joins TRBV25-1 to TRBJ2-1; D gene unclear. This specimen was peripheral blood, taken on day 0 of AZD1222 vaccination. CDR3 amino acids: CASSDPKRGQFF. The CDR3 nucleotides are TGTGCCAGCAGTGACCCTAAGCGAGGTCAGTTCTTC.